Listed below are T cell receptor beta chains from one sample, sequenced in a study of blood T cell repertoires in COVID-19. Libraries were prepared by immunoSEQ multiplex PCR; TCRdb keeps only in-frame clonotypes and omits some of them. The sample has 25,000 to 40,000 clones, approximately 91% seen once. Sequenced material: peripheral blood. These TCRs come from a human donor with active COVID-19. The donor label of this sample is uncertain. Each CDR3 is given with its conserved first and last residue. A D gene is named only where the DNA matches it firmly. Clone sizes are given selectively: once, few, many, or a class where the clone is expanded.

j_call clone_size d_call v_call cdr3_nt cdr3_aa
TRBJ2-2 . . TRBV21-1 TGTGCCAGCAGACCTCGACAGAGGAACACCGGGGAGCTGTTTTTT CASRPRQRNTGELFF
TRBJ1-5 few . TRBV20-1 TGCAGTGCTAGTTCCGGTTTTAGCAATCAGCCCCAGCATTTT CSASSGFSNQPQHF
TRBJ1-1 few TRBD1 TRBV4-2 TGTGCCAGCAGCCCAGGGGGTGCTGAAGCTTTCTTT CASSPGGAEAFF
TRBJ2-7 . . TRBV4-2 TGTGCCAGCAGCCAAGATCGTCTGGACTCTGAATACGAGCAGTACTTC CASSQDRLDSEYEQYF
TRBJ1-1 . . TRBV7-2 TGTGCCAGCAGCAGGCTGGGCACAAACACTGAAGCTTTCTTT CASSRLGTNTEAFF
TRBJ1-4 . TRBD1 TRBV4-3 TGCGCCAGCAGCCAAAAGGGACAGGGGAACGAAAAACTGTTTTTT CASSQKGQGNEKLFF
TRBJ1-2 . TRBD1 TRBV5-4 TGTGCCAGCAGCACGGGCCCAACAGGGGCCGGGGGCTACACCTTC CASSTGPTGAGGYTF
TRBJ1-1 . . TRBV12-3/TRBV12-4 TGTGCCAGCAGTTTCAGCGCGAACACTGAAGCTTTCTTT CASSFSANTEAFF
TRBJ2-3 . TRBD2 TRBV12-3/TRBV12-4 TGTGCCAGCGGCGGGACTAGCGGGGGGGCGCAGTATTTT CASGGTSGGAQYF
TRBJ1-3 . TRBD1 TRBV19 TGTGCCAGTAGTCTTCGACAGGGGGCTGGAAACACCATATATTTT CASSLRQGAGNTIYF
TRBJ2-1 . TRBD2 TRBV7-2 TGTGCCAGCAGCTGGACTAGCGGGGAAGGTCATGAGCAGTTCTTC CASSWTSGEGHEQFF
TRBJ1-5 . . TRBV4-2 TGTGCCAGCAGCCAAGAATCGGGACAGCCCCAGCATTTT CASSQESGQPQHF
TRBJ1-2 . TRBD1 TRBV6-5 TGTGCCAGCAGGGGACAGGGGGCAGGAGACTATGGCTACACCTTC CASRGQGAGDYGYTF
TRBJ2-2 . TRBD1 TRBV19 TGTGCCAGTAGTCGCGGACAGGACACCGGGGAGCTGTTTTTT CASSRGQDTGELFF
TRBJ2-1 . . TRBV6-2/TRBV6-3 TGTGCCAGCAGTTACCGGGAGAGCTCCTACAATGAGCAGTTCTTC CASSYRESSYNEQFF
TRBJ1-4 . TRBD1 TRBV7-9 TGTGCCAGCAGAACCTCGGGGGCAGGGGGCGATGTGGGTGAAAAACTGTTTTTT CASRTSGAGGDVGEKLFF
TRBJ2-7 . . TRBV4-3 TGCGCCAGCAGCCAAGACAGGGCGAACGAGCAGTACTTC CASSQDRANEQYF
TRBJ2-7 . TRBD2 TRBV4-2 TGTGCCAGCAGCCAAGATAGCGGCGGGGGGGCTTATGAGCAGTACTTC CASSQDSGGGAYEQYF
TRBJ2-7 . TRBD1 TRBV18 TGTGCCAGCTCACCCAGAGAAGGTACCGGGACAGGGAGGAACGAGCAGTACTTC CASSPREGTGTGRNEQYF
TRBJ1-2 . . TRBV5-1 TGCGCCAGCAGCTCGGGACAACCCCCCTATGGCTACACCTTC CASSSGQPPYGYTF
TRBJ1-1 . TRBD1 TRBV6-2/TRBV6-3 TGTGCCAGCAGCCGGAGGGACAGGGGCTCGGGGGGTGAAGCTTTCTTT CASSRRDRGSGGEAFF
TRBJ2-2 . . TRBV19 TGTGCCACTTCCTGGGCGCGGGGCGGGGAGCTGTTTTTT CATSWARGGELFF
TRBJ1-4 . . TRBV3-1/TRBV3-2 TGTGCCAGCAGCCCCGGGGGAGGAAAACTGTTTTTT CASSPGGGKLFF
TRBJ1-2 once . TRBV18 TGTGCCAGCTCAGATAACCATGTAGCTAACTATGGCTACACCTTC CASSDNHVANYGYTF
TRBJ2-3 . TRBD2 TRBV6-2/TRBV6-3 TGTGCCAGCAGTTATATACGGGCCGAGCGGGGTACGCAGTATTTT CASSYIRAERGTQYF
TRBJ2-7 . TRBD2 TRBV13 TGTACCAGCAGCCTATGGGGGGGCTACGAGCAGTACTTC CTSSLWGGYEQYF
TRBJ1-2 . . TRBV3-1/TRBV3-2 TGTGCCAGCAGTCCCTCAGGAAGTGGCTACACCTTC CASSPSGSGYTF
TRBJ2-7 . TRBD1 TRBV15 TGTGCCACCAAGAACAGGGGGGACTCCTACGAGCAGTACTTC CATKNRGDSYEQYF
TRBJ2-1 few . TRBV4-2 TGTGCCAGCAGCCAAGAATTTCTGGGCACTGGGGCCTGGGGTGAGCAGTTCTTC CASSQEFLGTGAWGEQFF
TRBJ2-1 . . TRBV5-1 TGCGCCAGCAGCTTGGTGGGGGGTTCCTACAATGAGCAGTTCTTC CASSLVGGSYNEQFF
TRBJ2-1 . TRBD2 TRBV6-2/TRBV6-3 TGTGCCAGCAGCCCTAGCGGGGAGCTCAATGAGCAGTTCTTC CASSPSGELNEQFF
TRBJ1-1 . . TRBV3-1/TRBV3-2 TGTGCCAGCAGCCAAGACCCGGGGGGTTTCGGGAATGAAGCTTTCTTT CASSQDPGGFGNEAFF
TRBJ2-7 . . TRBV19 TGTGCCAGTAGTATGTCGACGGGAGAAACCTACGAGCAGTACTTC CASSMSTGETYEQYF